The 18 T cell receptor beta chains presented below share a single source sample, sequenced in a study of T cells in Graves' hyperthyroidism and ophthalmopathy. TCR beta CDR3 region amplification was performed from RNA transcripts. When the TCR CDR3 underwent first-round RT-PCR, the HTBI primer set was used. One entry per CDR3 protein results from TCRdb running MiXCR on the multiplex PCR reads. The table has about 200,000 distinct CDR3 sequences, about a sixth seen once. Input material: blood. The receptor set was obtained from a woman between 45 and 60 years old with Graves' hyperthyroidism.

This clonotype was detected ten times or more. The CDR3 region is CASSFGRDSGGYTF. The CDR3 DNA sequence: TGTGCCAGCAGTTTCGGGAGGGACAGTGGGGGCTACACCTTC. The chain is built from TRBV6-1 and TRBJ1-2, with 7 positions matching TRBD1. Germline lookup yields CDR1 MNHNS and CDR2 SASEGT. Trimming removed 5 bases from V and 8 bases from J; junction bases left unmatched: 11. This CDR3 is built from 14 residues.

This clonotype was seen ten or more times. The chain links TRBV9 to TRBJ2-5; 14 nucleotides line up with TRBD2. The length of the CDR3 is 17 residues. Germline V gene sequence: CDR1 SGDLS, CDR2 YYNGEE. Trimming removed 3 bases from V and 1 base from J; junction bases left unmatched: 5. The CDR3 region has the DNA TGTGCCAGCAGCGCGGGACTAGCGGGAGATCTCCAAGAGACCCAGTACTTC. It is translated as CASSAGLAGDLQETQYF.

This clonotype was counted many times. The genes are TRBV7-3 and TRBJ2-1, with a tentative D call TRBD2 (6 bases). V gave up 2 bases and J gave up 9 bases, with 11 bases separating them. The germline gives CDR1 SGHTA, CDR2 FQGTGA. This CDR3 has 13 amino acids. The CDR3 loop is CASSLYGGGEQFF. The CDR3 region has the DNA TGTGCCAGCAGCTTATATGGGGGAGGTGAGCAGTTCTTC.

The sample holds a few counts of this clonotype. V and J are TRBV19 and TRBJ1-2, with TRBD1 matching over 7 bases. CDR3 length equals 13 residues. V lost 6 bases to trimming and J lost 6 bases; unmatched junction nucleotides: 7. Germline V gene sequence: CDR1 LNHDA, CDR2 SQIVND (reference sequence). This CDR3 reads CASRPGQKDGYTF. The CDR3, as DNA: TGTGCCAGTAGGCCGGGACAGAAAGATGGCTACACCTTC. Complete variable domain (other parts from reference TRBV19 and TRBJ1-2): DGGITQSPKYLFRKEGQNVTLSCEQNLNHDAMYWYRQDPGQGLRLIYYSQIVNDFQKGDIAEGYSVSREKKESFPLTVTSAQKNPTAFYLCASRPGQKDGYTFGSGTRLTVV.

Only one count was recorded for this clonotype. The CDR3 here is CASSVGRLAGGRETQYF. Here the CDR3 DNA reads TGTGCCAGCAGCGTAGGTAGACTAGCGGGGGGACGGGAGACCCAGTACTTC. The chain employs TRBV9 and TRBJ2-5; TRBD2 agrees at 13 bases. The J segment lost 5 bases and the V segment lost 0 bases, leaving 7 bases of the junction unmatched. The CDR3 runs 17 residues. CDR1 and CDR2 from the germline V gene are SGDLS and YYNGEE.

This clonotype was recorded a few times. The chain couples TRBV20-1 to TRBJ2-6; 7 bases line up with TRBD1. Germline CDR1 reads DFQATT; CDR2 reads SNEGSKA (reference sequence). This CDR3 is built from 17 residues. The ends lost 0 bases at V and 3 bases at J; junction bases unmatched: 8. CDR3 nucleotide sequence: TGCAGTGCTAGAGAAGTGAAGGACAGGCTTGGGGCCAACGTCCTGACTTTC. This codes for CSAREVKDRLGANVLTF.

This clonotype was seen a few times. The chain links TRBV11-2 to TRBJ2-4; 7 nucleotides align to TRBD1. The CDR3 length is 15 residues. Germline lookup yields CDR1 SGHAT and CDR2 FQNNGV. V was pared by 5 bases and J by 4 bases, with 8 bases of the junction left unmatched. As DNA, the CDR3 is TGTGCCAGCAGCCAAAATACAGGGGATAAAAACATTCAGTACTTC. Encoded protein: CASSQNTGDKNIQYF.

CDR3 region: CASSLNRGGRETQYF. The CDR3 region has the DNA TGTGCCAGCAGCTTAAATAGGGGCGGGAGAGAGACCCAGTACTTC. The chain uses TRBV11-2 and TRBJ2-5, with TRBD2 identical over 7 bases. Germline V lookup: CDR1 SGHAT, CDR2 FQNNGV. J was trimmed by 4 bases and V by 2 bases; bases with no gene match: 7. The CDR3 length is 15 residues.

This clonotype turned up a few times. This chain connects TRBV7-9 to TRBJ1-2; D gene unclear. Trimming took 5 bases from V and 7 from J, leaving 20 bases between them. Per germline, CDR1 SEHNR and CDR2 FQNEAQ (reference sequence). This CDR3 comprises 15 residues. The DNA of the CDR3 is TGTGCCAGCAGCGCCCAGACCCGGACCGCGCCTGGCTACACCTTC. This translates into CASSAQTRTAPGYTF.

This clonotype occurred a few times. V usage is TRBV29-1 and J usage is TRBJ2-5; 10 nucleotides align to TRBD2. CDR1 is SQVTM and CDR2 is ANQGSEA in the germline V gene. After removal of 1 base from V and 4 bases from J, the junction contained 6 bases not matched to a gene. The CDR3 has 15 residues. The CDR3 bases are TGCAGCGTTGAAGGCCTAGCGGGAGTTGGAGAGACCCAGTACTTC. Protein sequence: CSVEGLAGVGETQYF.

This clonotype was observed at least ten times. In nucleotides, the CDR3 is TGTGCCAGCAGCACTTGGGGGGAGGGGCTCCCTGAAGCTTTCTTT. It specifies CASSTWGEGLPEAFF. The chain joins TRBV7-9 to TRBJ1-1; the D gene is possibly TRBD1 (5 bases). The V gene's germline CDR1 is SEHNR and CDR2 FQNEAQ (reference sequence). Trimming cost V 5 bases and J 6 bases, with 19 bases left between them. The CDR3 has 15 amino acids.

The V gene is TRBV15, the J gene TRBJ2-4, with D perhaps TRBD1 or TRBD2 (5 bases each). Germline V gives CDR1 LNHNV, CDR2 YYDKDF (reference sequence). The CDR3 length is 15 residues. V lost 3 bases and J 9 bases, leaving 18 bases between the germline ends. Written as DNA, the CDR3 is TGTGCCACCAGCAGTCTCGTGGGACGGGGAATCATTCAGTACTTC. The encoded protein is CATSSLVGRGIIQYF.

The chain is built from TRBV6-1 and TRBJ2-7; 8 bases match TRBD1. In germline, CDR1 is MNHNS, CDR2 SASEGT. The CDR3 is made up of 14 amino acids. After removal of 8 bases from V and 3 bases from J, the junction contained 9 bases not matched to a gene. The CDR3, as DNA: TGTGCCAGCGGCGCGGCAGGGGGCGTCTACGAGCAGTACTTC. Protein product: CASGAAGGVYEQYF.

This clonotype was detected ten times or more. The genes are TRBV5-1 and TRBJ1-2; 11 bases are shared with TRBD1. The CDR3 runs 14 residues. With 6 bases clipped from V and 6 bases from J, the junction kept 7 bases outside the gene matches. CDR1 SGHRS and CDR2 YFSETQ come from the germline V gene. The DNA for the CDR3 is TGCGCCAGCACCCAGGACAGGGGGCAGGATGGCTACACCTTC. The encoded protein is CASTQDRGQDGYTF.

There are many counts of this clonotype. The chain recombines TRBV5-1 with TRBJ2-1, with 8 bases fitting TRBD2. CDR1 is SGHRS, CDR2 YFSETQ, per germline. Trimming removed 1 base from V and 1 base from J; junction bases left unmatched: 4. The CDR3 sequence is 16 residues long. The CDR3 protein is CASSLISGVSYNEQFF. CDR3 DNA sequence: TGCGCCAGCAGCTTGATTAGCGGGGTGTCCTACAATGAGCAGTTCTTC.

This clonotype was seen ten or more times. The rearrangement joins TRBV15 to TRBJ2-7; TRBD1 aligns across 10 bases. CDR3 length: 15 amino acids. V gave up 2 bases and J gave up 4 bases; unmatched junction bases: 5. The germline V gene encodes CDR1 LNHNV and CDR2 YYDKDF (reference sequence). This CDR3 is CATSRRDRGAYEQYF. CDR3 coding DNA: TGTGCCACCAGCAGACGGGACAGGGGCGCTTACGAGCAGTACTTC.

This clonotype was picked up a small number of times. CDR3 DNA: TGTGCCAGCAGTGAATCGGGACGTTCCTACGAGCAGTACTTC. As protein: CASSESGRSYEQYF. The V and J genes are TRBV6-1 and TRBJ2-7; D is perhaps TRBD1 or TRBD2 (5 bases each). V was shortened by 2 bases and J by 1 base, with 9 bases between the two germline ends. The CDR3 runs to 14 residues. Germline lookup yields CDR1 MNHNS and CDR2 SASEGT.

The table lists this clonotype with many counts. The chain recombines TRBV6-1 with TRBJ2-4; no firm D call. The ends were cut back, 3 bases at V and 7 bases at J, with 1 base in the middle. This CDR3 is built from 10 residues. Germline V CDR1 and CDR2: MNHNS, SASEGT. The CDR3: CASSENIQYF. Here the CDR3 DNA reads TGTGCCAGCAGTGAGAACATTCAGTACTTC.